The clone carrying this T cell receptor (beta chain) was counted only a few times. Its cognate antigen is unknown. At one end, the junction sequence differs from germline, possibly due to a read error. The sample's time point: patch test 1, 2 weeks after DPC sensitization. Noted treatment: therapeutic diphenylcyclopropenone sensitization with weekly scalp DPC. CDR3 length equals 13 residues. Germline CDR1 is SNHLY and CDR2 is FYNNEI. This sample is part of a study of human T cells and chemical hapten exposure. About the research overall: Sensitization involved placing 2% DPC onto a 2 cm by 2 cm region of upper inner arm skin. Study conclusions and caveats: Unchanged with DPC sensitization were TCRs above 1 in 1000 frequency.

MiXCR, applied by TCRdb to the RACE reads, yields one record per CDR3 protein. The table includes roughly 120,000 distinct CDR3 sequences, 9% to 14% detected once. This TCR came from a woman in her forties or fifties with alopecia areata. Some clones in this sample may be carry-over from other donors' samples. This specimen consisted of whole blood, obtained in connection with sensitization to the hapten diphenylcyclopropenone (DPC). V gene TRBV2 combines with J gene TRBJ1-2; a possible D gene is TRBD1 (6 bases). This chain's CDR3 is CASTEWGADGYTF. CDR3 sequence (DNA): TGTGCCAGCACTGAATGGGGGGCGGATGGCTACACCTTC.